What follows are 29 T cell receptor beta chains derived from one specimen sequenced in a study of CD8+CD57+ T cells in acquired aplastic anemia (dated by TCRdb to between 2018 and 2020). Patients chosen for sequencing had shown expansion of CD8+CD57+ cells by flow cytometry. TCRdb names Illumina HiSeq 2000 as the instrument used. Genomic DNA was used as template for profiling of TCR beta VDJ combinations and CDR3 sequences. Starting from the raw public reads, TCRdb applied fastp trimming at Q25, assembled clones with MiXCR and retained in-frame beta chains. Entries are consolidated by CDR3 protein sequence, retaining the most common genes and DNA. The sample table holds about 150,000 distinct CDR3 sequences, of which about 54% were seen once. The top ten constitute roughly 12% of the sample. Sequenced sample: sorted CD4+, CD8+, or CD8+CD57+ T cells (not recorded which) from PBMCs. The receptor set was obtained from a human donor with aplastic anemia.

This clonotype was counted ten times or more. The CDR3 region is CASSQSGGAADTQYF. CDR3 DNA: TGCGCCAGCAGCCAGAGCGGGGGGGCCGCAGATACGCAGTATTTT. This rearrangement joins TRBV4-3 to TRBJ2-3; 10 nucleotides align to TRBD2. Trimming cost V 3 bases and J 4 bases; bases outside gene matches: 4. Germline values: CDR1 LGHNA, CDR2 YSLEER. The CDR3 is 15 residues long.

The genes are TRBV12-5 and TRBJ2-7, with 9 bases fitting TRBD1. Per the germline V gene, CDR1 is LGHNT and CDR2 is FRNRAP. V lost 7 bases and J lost 5; bases outside the gene matches: 15. The CDR3 is made up of 16 amino acids. Here the CDR3 DNA reads TGTGCTAGTGATCCCCCGTCCGGGACAGGGTTTGACGAGCAGTACTTC. Protein: CASDPPSGTGFDEQYF.

This clonotype was observed many times. V gene TRBV3-1 combines with J gene TRBJ2-3, with D hard to call. CDR3 length: 13 amino acids. V was cut by 4 bases and J by 3 bases, with 8 bases left in between. The germline CDR1 and CDR2 sequences are LGHDT and YNNKEL (reference sequence). CDR3 loop: CASSRRTTDTQYF. In DNA, the CDR3 is TGTGCCAGCAGCCGACGAACAACAGATACGCAGTATTTT.

DNA for the CDR3: TGTGCCACCAGTGACCTACCGGGACTAAAAGAGACCCAGTACTTC. The encoded protein is CATSDLPGLKETQYF. This chain joins TRBV24-1 and TRBJ2-5; 7 nucleotides agree with TRBD2. CDR3 length equals 15 residues. Per the germline V gene, CDR1 is KGHDR and CDR2 is SFDVKD. V lost 4 bases, J lost 3 bases, and 7 bases stayed unmatched.

This clonotype was seen ten or more times. The V and J genes are TRBV5-6 and TRBJ2-2; D ambiguous. Germline CDR1 is SGHDT and CDR2 is YYEEEE. V was clipped by 4 bases and J by 5 bases, with 6 bases between them. This CDR3 is built from 12 residues. CDR3 loop: CASSPGTGELFF. Here the CDR3 DNA reads TGTGCCAGCAGCCCCGGGACCGGGGAGCTGTTTTTT.

The chain uses TRBV2 and TRBJ2-1; D may be TRBD2 (5 bases). CDR1 and CDR2 (germline): SNHLY, FYNNEI. The CDR3 consists of 13 residues. Trimming cost V 2 bases and J 9 bases, with 11 bases left between them. CDR3: CASSEREIGEQFF. Written as DNA, the CDR3 is TGTGCCAGCAGTGAAAGGGAGATTGGTGAGCAGTTCTTC.

The J gene is TRBJ2-2, the V gene TRBV20-1; perhaps TRBD1 as D (5 bases). With 5 bases removed from V and 7 bases from J, the gap between germline ends came to 14 bases. CDR1 and CDR2 from the germline V gene are DFQATT and SNEGSKA (reference sequence). CDR3 length: 13 residues. The CDR3 bases are TGCAGTGCTGCCCAGGGTAGGGGCGGGGAGCTGTTTTTT. Residues: CSAAQGRGGELFF.

The V call is TRBV20-1, the J call TRBJ2-3; 7 bases map to TRBD1. J lost 4 bases, V lost 4 bases, and 2 bases had no gene match. The CDR3 runs 12 residues. Germline loops: CDR1 DFQATT, CDR2 SNEGSKA (reference sequence). CDR3 protein: CSAKGAADTQYF. The CDR3 DNA reads as TGCAGTGCTAAGGGGGCGGCAGATACGCAGTATTTT.

The chain has TRBV19 and TRBJ1-1; D is perhaps TRBD1 (5 bases). The CDR3 runs to 16 residues. V gave up 4 bases and J gave up 1 base, with 16 bases separating them. Germline CDR1 and CDR2: LNHDA and SQIVND (reference sequence). CDR3 DNA sequence: TGTGCCAGTAGTACCTCCGACAGTGAAGGGAACACTGAAGCTTTCTTT. This codes for CASSTSDSEGNTEAFF.

The table lists this clonotype with a few counts. The V and J genes are TRBV20-1 and TRBJ2-3; 11 bases match TRBD2. Germline loops: CDR1 DFQATT, CDR2 SNEGSKA (reference sequence). This CDR3 region has 14 residues. Unmatched junction bases numbered 5, after V lost 5 bases and J lost 4 bases. CDR3 bases: TGCAGTGCTGGCCTAGCGGGAGGCCCAGATACGCAGTATTTT. Its translation: CSAGLAGGPDTQYF.

This clonotype was detected only a few times. The chain is built from TRBV20-1 and TRBJ2-1, with D unclear. The ends were cut back, 0 bases at V and 10 bases at J, with 4 bases in the middle. CDR1 and CDR2 from the germline V gene are DFQATT and SNEGSKA (reference sequence). This CDR3 contains 10 residues. For the CDR3, the DNA is TGCAGTGCTAGAGATAGGGAGCAGTTCTTC. The encoded protein is CSARDREQFF.

This clonotype appeared a single time. V usage is TRBV25-1 and J usage is TRBJ2-1; the D call may be TRBD1 or TRBD2 (5 bases each). Trimming left V 6 bases short and J 7 bases short, with 10 bases between. There are 12 residues in the CDR3. Germline loops: CDR1 MGHDK, CDR2 SYGVNS. CDR3 amino acids: CASSRGENEQFF. In DNA form, the CDR3 reads TGTGCCAGCAGCCGAGGGGAGAATGAGCAGTTCTTC.

At least ten counts were recorded for this clonotype. This chain joins TRBV4-1 and TRBJ1-2; possibly TRBD1 for D (5 bases). This CDR3 is 15 amino acids long. The V end lost 3 bases, the J end lost 0 bases, and 11 bases lay between the germline ends. Germline CDR1 and CDR2: MGHRA and YSYEKL. The CDR3 spells CASSQNTGPNYGYTF. The CDR3 DNA reads as TGCGCCAGCAGCCAGAACACAGGCCCTAACTATGGCTACACCTTC.

V gene TRBV20-1 combines with J gene TRBJ2-3; possible D gene TRBD2, 5 bases. CDR1 DFQATT and CDR2 SNEGSKA come from the germline V gene (reference sequence). V lost 6 bases to trimming and J lost 0 bases, with 10 bases between them. This CDR3 is built from 13 residues. For the CDR3, the DNA is TGCAGTGCGGGGAGAGGGAGCACAGATACGCAGTATTTT. It codes for CSAGRGSTDTQYF.

This chain joins TRBV7-9 and TRBJ2-7; TRBD2 matches at 11 bases. The trim removed 1 base at V and 6 bases at J, leaving 2 bases unmatched. The CDR3 is 14 residues long. CDR1 and CDR2 (germline): SEHNR, FQNEAQ (reference sequence). CDR3 sequence (DNA): TGTGCCAGCAGCTTAGTACTAGCGGGAGCCGAGCAGTACTTC. Its protein product is CASSLVLAGAEQYF.

This clonotype was recorded at least ten times. The chain uses TRBV11-1 and TRBJ2-1, with no clear D. CDR1 is SGHAT and CDR2 is FQDESV in the germline V gene (reference sequence). Between the trimmed V and J ends, which lost 4 bases and 0 bases, there was a span of 10 bases. This CDR3 is built from 15 residues. The CDR3 DNA sequence: TGTGCCAGCAGCTCCGGGTTAAGCTCCTACAATGAGCAGTTCTTC. This sequence encodes CASSSGLSSYNEQFF.

J is TRBJ2-1 and V is TRBV5-6, with a weak D call TRBD2 (5 bases). The CDR3 is 11 residues long. Germline CDR1 is SGHDT and CDR2 is YYEEEE. Trimming removed 6 bases from V and 5 bases from J, with 6 bases in between. CDR3 sequence (DNA): TGTGCCAGCACCGGGGACAATGAGCAGTTCTTC. Translated: CASTGDNEQFF.

The V call is TRBV19, the J call TRBJ1-5, with 9 bases aligning to TRBD1. The V segment lost 7 bases and the J segment 4 bases; nucleotides outside the gene matches: 8. Germline V gives CDR1 LNHDA, CDR2 SQIVND (reference sequence). This CDR3 has 15 amino acids. CDR3 coding DNA: TGTGCCAGTACCCCCACAGGGGGCGGGAATCAGCCCCAGCATTTT. Translation: CASTPTGGGNQPQHF.

The rearrangement links TRBV24-1 to TRBJ1-1; the match to TRBD1 covers 7 bases. With 5 bases clipped from V and 5 bases from J, the junction kept 10 bases outside the gene matches. Germline values: CDR1 KGHDR, CDR2 SFDVKD. The CDR3 runs 15 residues. CDR3 coding DNA: TGTGCCACCAGTGTTGCCAGACAGGGAAGGACTGAAGCTTTCTTT. As protein: CATSVARQGRTEAFF.

The V and J genes are TRBV20-1 and TRBJ2-7; D not resolved. There are 13 residues in the CDR3. Trimming shortened V by 4 bases and J by 2 bases, and 12 bases separated the two germline ends. The germline CDR1 and CDR2 sequences are DFQATT and SNEGSKA (reference sequence). The CDR3, as DNA: TGCAGTGCTATATCCGGGCCTCCCTACGAGCAGTACTTC. Translated: CSAISGPPYEQYF.

Many counts were recorded for this clonotype. This chain uses TRBV7-2 with TRBJ1-1; the D gene is possibly TRBD1 (6 bases). Germline V lookup: CDR1 SGHTA, CDR2 FQGNSA. V dropped 1 base and J dropped 0 bases, with 15 bases sitting between them. This CDR3 contains 17 residues. CDR3 DNA: TGTGCCAGCAGCTTAGTAGACAGGCCCCGCGTGAACACTGAAGCTTTCTTT. The encoded protein is CASSLVDRPRVNTEAFF.

This clonotype was seen repeatedly, ten times or more. This chain joins TRBV2 and TRBJ2-3, with D maybe TRBD1 (6 bases). This CDR3 is 19 amino acids long. V was cut by 4 bases and J by 2 bases, with 25 bases left in between. Germline CDR1 and CDR2: SNHLY and FYNNEI. The CDR3 DNA is TGTGCCAGCAGTGTAGAAGACACAGGAGAGGGACACACCACAGATACGCAGTATTTT. It yields the protein CASSVEDTGEGHTTDTQYF.

CDR3 in DNA: TGTGCCACCAGTAACTACGATAACTATGGCTACACCTTC. Translated: CATSNYDNYGYTF. The chain uses TRBV24-1 and TRBJ1-2, with D unresolved. The ends were cut back, 6 bases at V and 1 base at J, with 8 bases in the middle. Germline CDR1 KGHDR, CDR2 SFDVKD. The CDR3 length is 13 residues.

In regard to this clonotype: This may come from a read error, since a much larger clone is one base off. The rearrangement uses TRBV6-1 and TRBJ1-3; 8 bases match TRBD1. The CDR3 loop spans 15 amino acids. Looked up from germline, CDR1 is MNHNS and CDR2 is SASEGT. DNA of the CDR3: TGTGCCAGCAAGGACAGGGACATCTCTGGACACACCATATATTTT. This gives the protein CASKDRDISGHTIYF.

The chain employs TRBV10-3 and TRBJ2-5; D tentatively reads TRBD1 or TRBD2 (5 bases each). Trimming removed 3 bases from V and 6 bases from J, with 14 bases in between. The germline CDR1 and CDR2 sequences are ENHRY and SYGVKD. The CDR3 covers 14 residues. The CDR3 DNA sequence: TGTGCCATCAGTGATCTGTCTGAGGGGAAGACCCAGTACTTC. Its translation: CAISDLSEGKTQYF.

V gene TRBV4-2 combines with J gene TRBJ2-5; no reliable D call. The CDR3 extends over 13 amino acids. Germline values: CDR1 LGHNA, CDR2 YNFKEQ. V lost 4 bases and J 0 bases, leaving 6 bases between the germline ends. The chain's CDR3 is CASSPPYQETQYF. DNA of the CDR3: TGTGCCAGCAGCCCACCGTACCAAGAGACCCAGTACTTC.

The V and J genes are TRBV9 and TRBJ2-1; perhaps D is TRBD1 or TRBD2 (6 bases each). CDR3 length: 12 amino acids. From germline, CDR1 is SGDLS and CDR2 YYNGEE. The germline V and J ends were trimmed by 7 bases and 8 bases, with 13 bases remaining between them. The CDR3 is CASLEGGDEQFF. In DNA form, the CDR3 reads TGTGCCAGCCTTGAGGGGGGTGATGAGCAGTTCTTC. The full variable domain, completed using reference TRBV9 and TRBJ2-1, is DSGVTQTPKHLITATGQRVTLRCSPRSGDLSVYWYQQSLDQGLQFLIQYYNGEERAKGNILERFSAQQFPDLHSELNLSSLELGDSALYFCASLEGGDEQFFGPGTRLTVL.

This rearrangement joins TRBV9 to TRBJ2-5; D gene ambiguous. Germline V gene lookup returns CDR1 SGDLS and CDR2 YYNGEE. This CDR3 is 12 amino acids long. Trimming stripped 4 bases from V and 2 bases from J, with 6 bases between. The CDR3 nucleotides are TGTGCCAGCAGCCAAGATCAAGAGACCCAGTACTTC. Translated: CASSQDQETQYF.

This clonotype has at least ten counts. This sequence joins TRBV9 and TRBJ2-1, with 10 positions matching TRBD1. V was pared by 3 bases and J by 8 bases, with 8 bases of the junction left unmatched. Germline V lookup: CDR1 SGDLS, CDR2 YYNGEE. This CDR3 contains 15 residues. The CDR3 spells CASSARDRGWDEQFF. Here the CDR3 DNA reads TGTGCCAGCAGCGCAAGGGACAGGGGATGGGATGAGCAGTTCTTC.